These 14 T cell receptor beta chains share one sample of origin, sequenced in a study of beta chain features in type 1 diabetes. Sequencing targeted expressed TCRB transcripts, as all isolated RNA had been reverse transcribed. Here immunoSEQ multiplex PCR was the method, and the copy in TCRdb shows in-frame clones only, minus some. The sample holds about 40,000 clones, roughly 50% seen once. The sequencing sample was made of stem cell memory CD4+ T cells from blood. The receptors were gathered from a woman under 40 in good health.

The chain uses TRBV5-4 and TRBJ2-5; 10 positions match TRBD2. CDR3 length equals 15 residues. Germline V CDR1 and CDR2: SGHNT, YYREEE (reference sequence). V shed 1 base, J shed 1 base, and the junction held 1 base outside the gene matches. CDR3 sequence: CASSLTSGIQETQYF. For the CDR3, the DNA is TGTGCCAGCAGCTTGACTAGCGGGATCCAAGAGACCCAGTACTTC.

V usage is TRBV7-2 and J usage is TRBJ2-5; 9 bases map to TRBD2. Per the germline V gene, CDR1 is SGHTA and CDR2 is FQGNSA. V gave up 3 bases and J gave up 3 bases; unmatched junction bases: 5. This CDR3 is built from 15 residues. The CDR3 is CASSFQGLAKETQYF. In DNA form, the CDR3 reads TGTGCCAGCAGCTTCCAGGGACTAGCAAAAGAGACCCAGTACTTC. The whole variable domain, remainder taken from reference TRBV7-2 and TRBJ2-5, is GAGVSQSPSNKVTEKGKDVELRCDPISGHTALYWYRQSLGQGLEFLIYFQGNSAPDKSGLPSDRFSAERTGGSVSTLTIQRTQQEDSAVYLCASSFQGLAKETQYFGPGTRLLVL.

The gene calls are TRBV7-2 and TRBJ2-1, with 8 bases identical to TRBD2. CDR1 is SGHTA, CDR2 FQGNSA, per germline. This CDR3 is built from 15 residues. V trimming: 0 bases; J trimming: 4 bases; junction bases outside the gene matches: 2. The CDR3 loop is CASSLAGTRYNEQFF. Written as DNA, the CDR3 is TGTGCCAGCAGCTTAGCCGGGACTAGGTACAATGAGCAGTTCTTC.

The V and J genes are TRBV6-5 and TRBJ2-7, with D unresolved. CDR1 is MNHEY, CDR2 SVGAGI, per germline. The ends were cut back, 2 bases at V and 3 bases at J, with 11 bases in the middle. This CDR3 contains 14 residues. CDR3 sequence: CASSYGQFDYEQYF. The CDR3 DNA is TGTGCCAGCAGTTACGGCCAATTCGACTACGAGCAGTACTTC.

This clone was counted a single time. The chain joins TRBV28 to TRBJ2-7; 7 bases are shared with TRBD1. V trimming: 5 bases; J trimming: 0 bases; junction bases outside the gene matches: 7. This CDR3 region has 15 residues. Germline values: CDR1 MDHEN, CDR2 SYDVKM. The CDR3 DNA reads TGTGCCAGCAGTAAAGGACAGGCCTACTCCTACGAGCAGTACTTC. This encodes CASSKGQAYSYEQYF.

V is TRBV6-6 and J is TRBJ2-7; TRBD1 matches at 9 bases. Germline V gene data show CDR1 as MNHNY and CDR2 as SVGAGI (reference sequence). Trimming took 6 bases from V and 2 from J; bases not matched to a gene: 5. CDR3 size: 14 residues. CDR3 bases: TGTGCCAGCAGAACCGGGACAGGGACCTACGAGCAGTACTTC. Protein product: CASRTGTGTYEQYF.

This clone was seen a few times. The chain combines TRBV21-1 with TRBJ1-5. TRBV21-1 constitutes a pseudogene. CDR3 length: 13 amino acids. CDR3 in DNA: TGTGCCAGCAGCAAAGTCACCGGTCAGCCCCAGCATTTT. Amino acids: CASSKVTGQPQHF.

The chain is built from TRBV18 and TRBJ2-3; TRBD2 matches at 11 bases. Germline lookup yields CDR1 KGHSH and CDR2 LQKENI. The CDR3 has 16 amino acids. The J segment lost 1 base and the V segment lost 2 bases, leaving 2 bases of the junction unmatched. The CDR3 region is CASSPTLAGGTDTQYF. The CDR3 DNA reads TGTGCCAGCTCACCAACACTAGCGGGAGGCACAGATACGCAGTATTTT.

The chain uses TRBV6-5 and TRBJ2-5; tentative D call: TRBD2 (5 bases). Germline loops: CDR1 MNHEY, CDR2 SVGAGI. The CDR3 spans 15 residues. Trimming pared 5 bases from V and 5 bases from J, leaving 18 bases between. The CDR3 coding sequence is TGTGCCAGCAGTAGGGAAGTGGCAGCGGAGGAGACCCAGTACTTC. It translates to CASSREVAAEETQYF.

The V gene is TRBV19, the J gene TRBJ2-7; D remains unclear. This CDR3 has 13 amino acids. Trimming left V 3 bases short and J 0 bases short, with 6 bases between. The germline CDR1 and CDR2 sequences are LNHDA and SQIVND (reference sequence). The CDR3 loop is CASSIQNSYEQYF. DNA of the CDR3: TGTGCCAGTAGTATCCAGAACTCCTACGAGCAGTACTTC.

The J gene is TRBJ2-3, the V gene TRBV4-3; 9 bases line up with TRBD2. V was pared by 0 bases and J by 1 base, with 5 bases of the junction left unmatched. The CDR3 covers 17 residues. Germline V lookup: CDR1 LGHNA, CDR2 YSLEER. The CDR3 region is CASSQDLSSGGTDTQYF. In DNA, the CDR3 is TGCGCCAGCAGCCAAGATCTTTCTAGCGGGGGCACAGATACGCAGTATTTT.

This clone has more than one count but fewer than ten. The CDR3 DNA follows: TGCAGCGTCCCGGGAGGGAGCCCCTACGAGCAGTACTTC. This translates into CSVPGGSPYEQYF. V usage is TRBV29-1 and J usage is TRBJ2-7, with 8 nucleotides matching TRBD2. This CDR3 contains 13 residues. Germline V gene data show CDR1 as SQVTM and CDR2 as ANQGSEA. Losses at the gene ends were 6 bases for V and 2 bases for J; bases not matched to a gene: 6.

Details on this clone: One end of the junction is discordant with germline, which a read error may explain. The same CDR3 can be traced to other DNA sequences in this sample. The rearrangement links TRBV4-3 to TRBJ2-1; 8 bases line up with TRBD1. Germline assignment: CDR1 LGHNA and CDR2 YSLEER. The CDR3 sequence is 15 residues long. The CDR3 coding sequence is TGCGCCAGCAGCCCGGGACAGGAATCCTACAATGAGCAATTCTTC. Translation gives CASSPGQESYNEQFF.

This clone occurred once. The rearrangement uses TRBV5-1 and TRBJ2-7; D not resolved. Germline lookup yields CDR1 SGHRS and CDR2 YFSETQ. The CDR3 has 15 residues. The V gene lost 4 bases and the J gene lost 0 bases, with 14 bases spanning the gap. The CDR3 DNA follows: TGCGCCAGCAGCATTCTAGGAGAAGTCTCCTACGAGCAGTACTTC. Protein: CASSILGEVSYEQYF.